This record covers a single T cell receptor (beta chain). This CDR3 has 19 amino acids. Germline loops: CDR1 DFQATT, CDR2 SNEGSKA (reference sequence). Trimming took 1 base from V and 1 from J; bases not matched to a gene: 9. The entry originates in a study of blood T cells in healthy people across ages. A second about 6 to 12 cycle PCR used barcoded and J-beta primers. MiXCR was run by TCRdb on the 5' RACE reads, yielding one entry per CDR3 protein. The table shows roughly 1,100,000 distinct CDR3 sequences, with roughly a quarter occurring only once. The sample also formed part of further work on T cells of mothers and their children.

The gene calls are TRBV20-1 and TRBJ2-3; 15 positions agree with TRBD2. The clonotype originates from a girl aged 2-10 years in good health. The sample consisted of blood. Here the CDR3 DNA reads TGCAGTGCTAGAGGACCAGGACTAGCGGGGGGGCTGGGCACAGATACGCAGTATTTT. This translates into CSARGPGLAGGLGTDTQYF.